The 13 T cell receptor beta chains presented below share a single source sample, sequenced in a study of long-term antiretroviral therapy in people with HIV. Survey-level resolution applied to immunoSEQ assay v3.0. Produced via immunoSEQ multiplex PCR; TCRdb's table is partial and in-frame only. Of 20,000 to 30,000 clones in the sample, roughly 78% were seen once. The specimen comprised unsorted PBMCs, sampled 1.2 years after starting antiretroviral therapy. The receptors originated from a woman aged 40 to 49 with HIV.

The chain has TRBV7-6 and TRBJ1-5; D not resolved. Germline V gene lookup returns CDR1 SGHVS and CDR2 FNYEAQ. This CDR3 contains 14 residues. V gave up 2 bases and J gave up 5 bases, with 10 bases separating them. CDR3 amino acids: CASSLWGLHQPQHF. The CDR3 DNA reads as TGTGCCAGCAGCTTATGGGGTTTGCATCAGCCCCAGCATTTT. The complete variable domain, with remaining parts taken from reference TRBV7-6 and TRBJ1-5, reads GAGVSQSPRYKVTKRGQDVALRCDPISGHVSLYWYRQALGQGPEFLTYFNYEAQQDKSGLPNDRFSAERPEGSISTLTIQRTEQRDSAMYRCASSLWGLHQPQHFGDGTRLSIL.

The V call is TRBV11-3, the J call TRBJ2-2, with 8 bases matching TRBD1. Germline trimming cut 5 bases from V and 0 bases from J; bases unmatched to any gene: 5. The CDR3 totals 16 residues. Germline V gene lookup returns CDR1 SGHNT and CDR2 YENEEA. The CDR3 nucleotides read TGTGCCAGCAGCGCATGGGGACAGGCGAACACCGGGGAGCTGTTTTTT. Its translation is CASSAWGQANTGELFF.

The chain employs TRBV6-6 and TRBJ1-1; D perhaps matches TRBD1 (6 bases). V lost 0 bases and J 6 bases, leaving 11 bases between the germline ends. CDR1 and CDR2 from the germline V gene are MNHNY and SVGAGI (reference sequence). CDR3 size: 14 residues. DNA of the CDR3: TGTGCCAGCAGTTACTCGGGGACAAGGGCTGAAGCTTTCTTT. Encoded protein: CASSYSGTRAEAFF.

The gene calls are TRBV6-1 and TRBJ2-5; D might be TRBD1 (5 bases). Germline CDR1 MNHNS, CDR2 SASEGT. This CDR3 is built from 17 residues. Trimming took off 2 bases at V and 5 bases at J, with 21 bases between the two ends. Here the CDR3 DNA reads TGTGCCAGCAGTGAAAGTTTTGGACACGCCCCGGAGGAGACCCAGTACTTC. It specifies CASSESFGHAPEETQYF.

This clone turned up a few times. The V and J genes are TRBV5-1 and TRBJ1-4; D possibly corresponds to TRBD1 (5 bases). Trimming shortened V by 4 bases and J by 2 bases, and 12 bases separated the two germline ends. The CDR3 extends over 15 amino acids. CDR1 and CDR2 from the germline V gene are SGHRS and YFSETQ. The CDR3 DNA reads TGCGCCAGCAGCCTCACAGGTGGTACTAATGAAAAACTGTTTTTT. Translating it yields CASSLTGGTNEKLFF. Full variable domain (outside the CDR3, taken from reference TRBV5-1 and TRBJ1-4): KAGVTQTPRYLIKTRGQQVTLSCSPISGHRSVSWYQQTPGQGLQFLFEYFSETQRNKGNFPGRFSGRQFSNSRSEMNVSTLELGDSALYLCASSLTGGTNEKLFFGSGTQLSVL.

This clone was observed a handful of times. This sequence joins TRBV19 and TRBJ1-1; D call uncertain. V was pared by 3 bases and J by 4 bases, with 12 bases between. This CDR3 is built from 14 residues. Germline lookup yields CDR1 LNHDA and CDR2 SQIVND (reference sequence). CDR3: CASSMTGGSTEAFF. CDR3 DNA sequence: TGTGCCAGTAGTATGACGGGTGGGAGCACTGAAGCTTTCTTT.

This clone was detected only once. The chain uses TRBV5-4 and TRBJ2-2; D is tentatively TRBD1 or TRBD2 (6 bases each). This CDR3 is 16 amino acids long. CDR1 and CDR2 (germline): SGHNT, YYREEE (reference sequence). The V gene lost 1 base and the J gene lost 1 base, with 11 bases spanning the gap. The CDR3 loop reads CASSLRGRRNTGELFF. DNA for the CDR3: TGTGCCAGCAGCTTGAGGGGGAGGAGGAACACCGGGGAGCTGTTTTTT. Together with reference TRBV5-4 and TRBJ2-2, the CDR3 gives the full variable domain: ETGVTQSPTHLIKTRGQQVTLRCSSQSGHNTVSWYQQALGQGPQFIFQYYREEENGRGNFPPRFSGLQFPNYSSELNVNALELDDSALYLCASSLRGRRNTGELFFGEGSRLTVL.

J is TRBJ2-7 and V is TRBV7-2, with D possibly called TRBD1 or TRBD2 (5 bases each). The CDR3 sequence is 15 residues long. The V gene's germline CDR1 is SGHTA and CDR2 FQGNSA. V was shortened by 4 bases and J by 2 bases, with 15 bases between the two germline ends. The CDR3 loop reads CASSSTGTGTYEQYF. The DNA of the CDR3 is TGTGCCAGCAGCTCAACCGGGACGGGAACCTACGAGCAGTACTTC.

The chain joins TRBV11-2 to TRBJ2-2, with a tentative D call TRBD1 (6 bases). Trimming stripped 1 base from V and 5 bases from J, with 11 bases between. The CDR3 has 15 residues. Per germline, CDR1 SGHAT and CDR2 FQNNGV. For the CDR3, the DNA is TGTGCCAGCAGCTTAGTTTGGCAGGGGACCGGGGAGCTGTTTTTT. Translated: CASSLVWQGTGELFF.

This clone was recorded a few times. The J gene is TRBJ2-7, the V gene TRBV11-3, with D perhaps TRBD1 (6 bases). This CDR3 is 14 amino acids long. Germline V CDR1 and CDR2: SGHNT, YENEEA. Deletions cut 0 bases from V and 3 bases from J, with 9 bases between. The CDR3 sequence: CASSLERDNYEQYF. CDR3 DNA: TGTGCCAGCAGCTTAGAAAGGGACAACTACGAGCAGTACTTC.

This clone was counted a few times. This sequence joins TRBV5-4 and TRBJ2-2; 10 bases agree with TRBD1. Germline trimming cut 1 base from V and 5 bases from J; bases unmatched to any gene: 5. The CDR3 spans 16 residues. Germline CDR1 SGHNT, CDR2 YYREEE (reference sequence). CDR3 bases: TGTGCCAGCAGCTTGACCGGGACAGGGGATACCGGGGAGCTGTTTTTT. Its protein product is CASSLTGTGDTGELFF.

The chain uses TRBV7-6 and TRBJ2-7; either TRBD1 or TRBD2 may fit D (5 bases each). Trimming removed 4 bases from V and 4 bases from J, with 11 bases in between. The CDR3 has 13 amino acids. Per germline, CDR1 SGHVS and CDR2 FNYEAQ. The DNA for the CDR3 is TGTGCCAGCAGCTCGGGACCTGTATACGAGCAGTACTTC. Its translation: CASSSGPVYEQYF.

The chain couples TRBV6-4 to TRBJ2-3; 7 bases agree with TRBD2. V lost 4 bases, J lost 0 bases, and 4 bases stayed unmatched. The CDR3 runs to 15 residues. Germline values: CDR1 MRHNA, CDR2 SNTAGT. This CDR3 is CASSGGRESTDTQYF. The CDR3 DNA is TGTGCCAGCAGTGGAGGGCGGGAGAGCACAGATACGCAGTATTTT.